The sequence of this T cell receptor beta chain was determined in a study of graft-versus-host responses after intestinal transplantation. On the study more broadly: Every transplant recipient was induced with anti-thymocyte globulin, then maintained on tacrolimus and steroids for about 3 years.

Comment on this clone: Its antigen is as yet unknown.

Overall study results and limits: Early post-transplant HvG declines showed an association with peak circulating GvH clone levels. GvH clones occurred in recipient marrow; some first appeared in ileum or blood.

Only in-frame clones appear in the TCRdb table, and some are missing; sequencing was by immunoSEQ multiplex PCR. Of over 80,000 clones in the sample, around 90% are singletons; the top ten hold around 0.38%. The germline gives CDR1 MNHEY, CDR2 SMNVEV (reference sequence). The CDR3 loop spans 17 amino acids. The V segment lost 4 bases and the J segment 0 bases; nucleotides outside the gene matches: 9. The sample here was unstimulated CD8+ T cells sorted from spleen or lymph node cells, taken before transplant. The receptor comes from a human donor who was the organ donor for an intestinal transplant. The V call is TRBV27, the J call TRBJ2-4; 7 bases align to TRBD1. The DNA of the CDR3 is TGTGCCAGCAGTTCCCTCACAGGGGCGATAGCCAAAAACATTCAGTACTTC. This encodes CASSSLTGAIAKNIQYF.